This T cell receptor (beta chain) appears in the sequencing data of a study of cytotoxic CD8 clonotypes in ibrutinib-treated CLL. Genomic DNA for TCR beta libraries, 2 to 2.5 micrograms, came from cryopreserved PBMCs. Comment on this clone: What it binds is not known.

This CDR3 is built from 13 residues. CDR1 is MNHNY and CDR2 is SVGAGI in the germline V gene (reference sequence). V gave up 0 bases and J gave up 8 bases; unmatched junction bases: 3. The assay was immunoSEQ multiplex PCR, and TCRdb's table has in-frame clones only and misses some. This table holds more than 70,000 clones, about four fifths found once. Findings and limits, study-wide: The times at which samples were taken varied between sustained-remission and progressing patients.

The TCR sequence derives from a human donor with chronic lymphocytic leukemia. The source was PBMCs, collected after 12 months of ibrutinib treatment. This sequence joins TRBV6-6 and TRBJ1-2, with 7 bases matching TRBD1. For the CDR3, the DNA is TGTGCCAGCAGTTACTCGACAGGGACGGGCTACACCTTC. Protein: CASSYSTGTGYTF.